One and the same sample provided the 17 T cell receptor beta chains below, sequenced in a study of blood T cells in healthy people across ages. PCR was performed a second time for about 6 to 12 cycles using a sample-barcoded 5' primer and a J-beta primer mix. TCRdb ran MiXCR on the 5' RACE reads and lists one entry per CDR3 protein. The top ten hold roughly 2.1% of the sample, which has about 1.8 million distinct CDR3 sequences, roughly 50% seen once. Sequenced input: blood. All receptors come from a woman aged 40 to 49 in good health.

This sequence joins TRBV4-3 and TRBJ2-2; D possibly matches TRBD1 or TRBD2 (5 bases each). The CDR3 is 13 amino acids. Deletions cut 5 bases from V and 6 bases from J, with 10 bases between. CDR1 LGHNA and CDR2 YSLEER come from the germline V gene. This CDR3 is CASSWGTSGELFF. CDR3 DNA sequence: TGCGCCAGCAGCTGGGGGACGTCCGGGGAGCTGTTTTTT.

The chain employs TRBV5-1 and TRBJ1-4; unclear D gene. The CDR3 totals 17 residues. Germline CDR1 SGHRS, CDR2 YFSETQ. V was trimmed by 0 bases and J by 0 bases, leaving 12 bases between them. The CDR3: CASSLVGSRATNEKLFF. In DNA, the CDR3 is TGCGCCAGCAGCTTGGTCGGGAGTCGGGCAACTAATGAAAAACTGTTTTTT. The full variable domain, its missing parts supplied by reference TRBV5-1 and TRBJ1-4, is KAGVTQTPRYLIKTRGQQVTLSCSPISGHRSVSWYQQTPGQGLQFLFEYFSETQRNKGNFPGRFSGRQFSNSRSEMNVSTLELGDSALYLCASSLVGSRATNEKLFFGSGTQLSVL.

In its sample, this clonotype was seen a few times. The chain has TRBV12-3 or TRBV12-4 and TRBJ2-7; TRBD1 matches at 12 bases. V gave up 9 bases and J gave up 7 bases; unmatched junction bases: 7. This CDR3 contains 13 residues. CDR3: CARLGQGAGEQYF. The CDR3 nucleotides are TGTGCCAGGTTGGGACAGGGGGCAGGTGAGCAGTACTTC.

The V and J genes are TRBV20-1 and TRBJ2-4; D gene ambiguous. Trimming took 2 bases from V and 0 from J, leaving 11 bases between them. The CDR3 extends over 15 amino acids. The germline gives CDR1 DFQATT, CDR2 SNEGSKA (reference sequence). CDR3 bases: TGCAGTGCTAGATCCACCCTGTTAGCCAAAAACATTCAGTACTTC. Translated: CSARSTLLAKNIQYF.

This clonotype was detected only a few times. The gene calls are TRBV28 and TRBJ1-1; D is undetermined. Germline V gene sequence: CDR1 MDHEN, CDR2 SYDVKM. This CDR3 is 10 amino acids long. The CDR3 coding sequence is TGTGTAACCCTGAACACTGAAGCTTTCTTT. It encodes CVTLNTEAFF.

In its sample, this clonotype was seen a few times. The DNA for the CDR3 is TGCGCCAGCAGCATTACCGGGACCGCTATTAATGAGCAGTTCTTC. Translation gives CASSITGTAINEQFF. V is TRBV5-1 and J is TRBJ2-1, with D perhaps TRBD1 or TRBD2 (5 bases each). Trimming shortened V by 4 bases and J by 7 bases, and 18 bases separated the two germline ends. Germline V lookup: CDR1 SGHRS, CDR2 YFSETQ. This CDR3 is built from 15 residues.

The V gene is TRBV6-4, the J gene TRBJ2-3; D gene unclear. The V end was cut by 9 bases, the J end by 5 bases, with 9 bases between. The germline V gene encodes CDR1 MRHNA and CDR2 SNTAGT. This CDR3 has 11 amino acids. The CDR3 region is CARPPLDTQYF. The CDR3 bases are TGTGCCAGACCCCCCTTAGATACGCAGTATTTT.

With respect to this clonotype: Its ends do not fully match the called genes, so a read error is possible. The chain is built from TRBV7-9 and TRBJ2-1; 9 bases fit TRBD2. Germline loops: CDR1 SEHNR, CDR2 FQNEAQ (reference sequence). The CDR3 length is 19 residues. CDR3 amino acids: CVSSLDSSGVHGTYNEQFF. In DNA, the CDR3 is TGTGTCAGCAGCTTAGATTCTAGCGGGGTGCATGGAACCTACAATGAGCAGTTCTTC.

This chain links TRBV20-1 with TRBJ2-5, with 8 bases that match TRBD2. Germline V gives CDR1 DFQATT, CDR2 SNEGSKA (reference sequence). With 4 bases clipped from V and 4 bases from J, the junction kept 11 bases outside the gene matches. The CDR3 loop spans 15 amino acids. CDR3 DNA sequence: TGCAGTGCTATCGCGATATCGGGGGGGGGAGAGACCCAGTACTTC. It translates to CSAIAISGGGETQYF.

This clonotype was observed a few times. DNA of the CDR3: TGCAGTGCTAGAGATGCGGCAGGGGATCGGGAGACCCAGTACTTC. It yields the protein CSARDAAGDRETQYF. This chain uses TRBV20-1 with TRBJ2-7; TRBD1 might be the D (6 bases). TRBJ2-5 explains the end of the DNA better; the J call may be wrong. Germline CDR1 DFQATT, CDR2 SNEGSKA (reference sequence). This CDR3 has 15 residues.

The table lists this clonotype with a few counts. The chain joins TRBV7-9 to TRBJ1-2, with D unresolved. Trimming left V 1 base short and J 10 bases short, with 16 bases between. The CDR3 spans 14 residues. Germline values: CDR1 SEHNR, CDR2 FQNEAQ (reference sequence). CDR3 loop: CASSLVQGPSYYTF. The CDR3, as DNA: TGTGCCAGCAGCTTAGTTCAAGGACCCTCCTACTACACCTTC.

A remark on this clonotype: The junction differs from germline at one of its ends, possibly a read error. V is TRBV7-2 and J is TRBJ2-3, with 9 bases identical to TRBD1. Per germline, CDR1 SGHTA and CDR2 FQGNSA. The CDR3 covers 17 residues. For the CDR3, the DNA is TGTGTCAGCTCCCCGGGACAGGGAATGAGGAGGACAGATACGCAGTATTTT. Encoded protein: CVSSPGQGMRRTDTQYF.

The chain couples TRBV29-1 to TRBJ1-5; maybe TRBD1 (5 bases). CDR1 is SQVTM and CDR2 is ANQGSEA in the germline V gene. The CDR3 runs 14 residues. The ends were cut back, 5 bases at V and 4 bases at J, with 15 bases in the middle. The CDR3 DNA is TGCAGCGTTCAAGGGGACGCAGGAAATCAGCCCCAGCATTTT. Residues: CSVQGDAGNQPQHF. Full variable domain (remainder filled in from reference TRBV29-1 and TRBJ1-5): SAVISQKPSRDICQRGTSLTIQCQVDSQVTMMFWYRQQPGQSLTLIATANQGSEATYESGFVIDKFPISRPNLTFSTLTVSNMSPEDSSIYLCSVQGDAGNQPQHFGDGTRLSIL.

This clonotype was found a few times. The chain uses TRBV5-1 and TRBJ2-7; 9 positions agree with TRBD2. V trimming: 4 bases; J trimming: 0 bases; junction bases outside the gene matches: 11. The CDR3 consists of 17 residues. CDR1 SGHRS and CDR2 YFSETQ come from the germline V gene. CDR3: CASSRLSGGLSSYEQYF. In nucleotides, the CDR3 is TGCGCCAGCAGCCGCCTCAGCGGGGGGTTGAGCTCCTACGAGCAGTACTTC.

The chain joins TRBV29-1 to TRBJ2-3; the match to TRBD2 covers 7 bases. This CDR3 has 16 residues. J lost 2 bases, V lost 0 bases, and 8 bases had no gene match. CDR1 is SQVTM, CDR2 ANQGSEA, per germline. The CDR3 sequence: CSVEDLVSGPTDTQYF. CDR3 sequence (DNA): TGCAGCGTTGAAGATCTTGTTAGCGGGCCCACAGATACGCAGTATTTT.

This chain uses TRBV7-9 with TRBJ2-5; tentatively, D is TRBD1 (6 bases). Germline loops: CDR1 SEHNR, CDR2 FQNEAQ (reference sequence). The CDR3 runs to 12 residues. V shed 5 bases and J shed 7 bases, with 11 bases lying between them. CDR3 in amino acids: CASSETGRTQYF. The CDR3 DNA reads TGTGCCAGCAGCGAGACAGGAAGGACCCAGTACTTC.

The chain recombines TRBV10-3 with TRBJ2-2; D may be TRBD1 (6 bases). The CDR3 has 15 residues. V lost 2 bases to trimming and J lost 4 bases, with 11 bases between them. Germline V gene data show CDR1 as ENHRY and CDR2 as SYGVKD. This CDR3 reads CAISEPGHPTGELFF. The CDR3 DNA sequence: TGTGCCATCAGTGAGCCGGGACACCCCACCGGGGAGCTGTTTTTT.